This T cell receptor beta chain was documented in a study of T cell changes during pregnancy in multiple sclerosis. The CDR3 is 13 residues long. Germline CDR1 is SGHTA and CDR2 is FQGNSA. Trimming removed 3 bases at V and 4 bases at J, with 9 bases between. Produced via immunoSEQ multiplex PCR; TCRdb's table is partial and in-frame only. The table lists 40,000 or so clones, roughly 89% of them singletons. The chain recombines TRBV7-2 with TRBJ1-2; D is ambiguous. This receptor was taken from a female donor with multiple sclerosis, enrolled in a pregnancy study. This material consisted of CD4+ T cells from peripheral blood mononuclear cells, taken in the first trimester of pregnancy. The CDR3 region has the DNA TGTGCCAGCAGCTTGCCGCAGTCCTATGGCTACACCTTC. Translating it yields CASSLPQSYGYTF.